Listed below are T cell receptor beta chains from one sample, sequenced in a study of identical twins. In TCRdb, the 5' RACE reads were re-called with MiXCR into one record per CDR3 protein. The data contain about 660,000 distinct CDR3 sequences, approximately 9% of them singletons. The data were also submitted as part of a second study, on yellow fever vaccine responses in identical twins.

What was sequenced was PBMCs. These TCRs come from a woman aged 18-29 years in good health. Each CDR3 is given with its conserved first and last residue. The order of the fields is D gene, clone size, V gene, J gene, CDR3 DNA, CDR3 protein. The D gene is left open where the match is weak. The size entry is marked missing in some rows and otherwise reads once, few, many or a size class.

>TRBD2|few|TRBV6-2/TRBV6-3|TRBJ2-1
TGTGCCAGCAGTTACTCCCGGACTAGCGGATCCTACAATGAGCAGTTCTTC
CASSYSRTSGSYNEQFF
>NA|few|TRBV27|TRBJ2-3
TGTGCCAGCAGTTTTAGAAGTGCCACAGATACGCAGTATTTT
CASSFRSATDTQYF
>NA|many|TRBV4-3|TRBJ2-7
TGCGCCAGCAGCCAGTACTTTAGGAGTAACAACGAGCAGTACTTC
CASSQYFRSNNEQYF
>NA|few|TRBV29-1|TRBJ1-1
TGCAGCGTCTTAATAAAGGACAGATTAGACACTGAAGCTTTCTTT
CSVLIKDRLDTEAFF
>TRBD2|NA|TRBV20-1|TRBJ2-1
TGCAGTGCTAGAGACGGGGGGGCCGGCAATGAGCAGTTCTTC
CSARDGGAGNEQFF
>NA|few|TRBV5-1|TRBJ2-4
TGCGCCAGCAGCGAGACTTTCAGGGGAAACATTCAGTACTTC
CASSETFRGNIQYF
>NA|NA|TRBV10-3|TRBJ1-2
TGTGCCATCGGACAGCTTGGCTACACCTTC
CAIGQLGYTF
>NA|NA|TRBV7-2|TRBJ2-3
TGTGCCAGCAGCTTAAGGGCGGGGCTTAGCACAGATACGCAGTATTTT
CASSLRAGLSTDTQYF
>TRBD1|NA|TRBV11-1|TRBJ2-1
TGTGCCAGCAGTACCGGGACAGGGGGGATAAAGCCCCGCTCCTACAATGAGCAGTTCTTC
CASSTGTGGIKPRSYNEQFF
>NA|many|TRBV12-3/TRBV12-4|TRBJ2-7
TGTGCCAGCAGTCCAACGACAGGTTACTCCTACGAGCAGTACTTC
CASSPTTGYSYEQYF
>NA|NA|TRBV12-3/TRBV12-4|TRBJ2-2
TGTGCCAGCAGTTTTGCGGTGACCGGGGAGCTGTTTTTT
CASSFAVTGELFF
>NA|NA|TRBV7-8|TRBJ1-5
TGTGCCAGCAGCTTACGGTGGGGGGACCTAGATAGCAATCAGCCCCAGCATTTT
CASSLRWGDLDSNQPQHF
>NA|few|TRBV12-3/TRBV12-4|TRBJ1-2
TGTGCCACCTCAAACAGTAACTATGGCTACACCTTC
CATSNSNYGYTF
>NA|many|TRBV11-1|TRBJ2-1
TGTGCCAGCAGCCCCGGTTTAGAGCAGTTCTTC
CASSPGLEQFF
>NA|many|TRBV28|TRBJ1-5
TGTGCCAGCAGGCGAGGGGGTTCTGACAATCAGCCCCAGCATTTT
CASRRGGSDNQPQHF
>NA|many|TRBV10-3|TRBJ2-7
TGTGCCATCCTGGCGAATTACGAGCAGTACTTC
CAILANYEQYF
>TRBD2|many|TRBV20-1|TRBJ2-1
TGCAGTGCTAGAGAGGTGGCGGGAGGTCGGGATGAGCAGTTCTTC
CSAREVAGGRDEQFF
>TRBD2|few|TRBV12-3/TRBV12-4|TRBJ2-1
TGTGCCAGCATTACTAGCGGGACTTACAATGAGCAGTTCTTC
CASITSGTYNEQFF
>NA|many|TRBV29-1|TRBJ2-3
TGCAGCGTTGAGGACTGGAGTGCTAGCACAGATACGCAGTATTTT
CSVEDWSASTDTQYF
>NA|few|TRBV21-1|TRBJ1-5
TGTGCCAGCAGCAAACCTCAGCCCCAGCATTTT
CASSKPQPQHF
>TRBD2|NA|TRBV3-1|TRBJ2-7
TGTGCCAGCAGTCAAGGACTAGGACTGTACTTC
CASSQGLGLYF
>NA|NA|TRBV29-1|TRBJ1-2
TGCAGCGTTTGGGACTTACGGACTGGCTACACCTTC
CSVWDLRTGYTF
>TRBD1|NA|TRBV5-1|TRBJ1-2
TGCGCCAGCAGCTTACAGGGGGGGACTAACTATGGCTACACCTTC
CASSLQGGTNYGYTF
>NA|NA|TRBV20-1|TRBJ2-5
TGCAGTACTAATATTCAGTGGATTCAAGAGACCCAGTACTTC
CSTNIQWIQETQYF
>NA|few|TRBV5-6|TRBJ1-2
TGTGCCAGCAGCCACCGACAGGCCCTCTATGGCTACACCTTC
CASSHRQALYGYTF
>TRBD1|NA|TRBV20-1|TRBJ2-5
TGCAGTGCTATGCCGGGACAGGGAACAGAGACCCAGTACTTC
CSAMPGQGTETQYF
>TRBD2|many|TRBV15|TRBJ2-1
TGTGCCACCAGCAGAGTTGCGGGAGGGTACAATGAGCAGTTCTTC
CATSRVAGGYNEQFF
>NA|few|TRBV15|TRBJ2-6
TGTGCCACCAGCAGGCCTGGAGGGGGGGGGGCCAACGTCCTGACTTTC
CATSRPGGGGANVLTF
>NA|many|TRBV29-1|TRBJ2-7
TGCAGCGTGTTCAACAGCTACGAGCAGTACTTC
CSVFNSYEQYF
>TRBD1|few|TRBV27|TRBJ2-7
TGTGCCAGCAGACCCGGACAGGGGGTCTACTACGAGCAGTACTTC
CASRPGQGVYYEQYF
>NA|NA|TRBV5-1|TRBJ2-1
TGCGCCAGCAGCTGGATCGACAATGAGCAGTTCTTC
CASSWIDNEQFF
>NA|NA|TRBV3-1|TRBJ2-7
TGTGCCAGCAGCCAAGATCTGGACAGCCTCGAATCCTACGAGCAGTACTTC
CASSQDLDSLESYEQYF
>TRBD1|NA|TRBV10-3|TRBJ2-7
TGTGCCATCAGCTCTTTCTCCGGGACAGGCTACGAGCAGTACTTC
CAISSFSGTGYEQYF
>NA|few|TRBV20-1|TRBJ2-7
TGCAGTGCCGAGACAGGAGACTCCTACGAGCAGTACTTC
CSAETGDSYEQYF
>NA|many|TRBV20-1|TRBJ2-7
TGCGCTGGACCGAACCCGGACGCCTACGAGCAGTACTTC
CAGPNPDAYEQYF
>TRBD1|few|TRBV11-2|TRBJ2-7
TGTGCCAGCAGCTCACAGGGGACGCGCTCCTACGAGCAGTACTTC
CASSSQGTRSYEQYF
>NA|few|TRBV28|TRBJ2-7
TGTGCCAGCAGTTTATCGTTTGGAGAGCAGTACTTC
CASSLSFGEQYF
>NA|many|TRBV7-2|TRBJ2-1
TGTGCCAGCAGCTCCAGGGCGGGACAATACAATGAGCAGTTCTTC
CASSSRAGQYNEQFF
>NA|few|TRBV7-2|TRBJ1-6
TGTGCCAGCAGCTTAGATCGGGTGAGAGGTAATTCACCCCTCCACTTT
CASSLDRVRGNSPLHF
>NA|many|TRBV6-1|TRBJ2-3
TGTGCCAGCAGTCGGGACACCACAGATACGCAGTATTTT
CASSRDTTDTQYF
>TRBD1|NA|TRBV27|TRBJ2-1
TGTGCCAGCAGCCGGGACAGTTCGGGGTATGAGCAGTTCTTC
CASSRDSSGYEQFF
>TRBD1|NA|TRBV9|TRBJ2-2
TGTGCCAGCAGCTCTCCCGGACAGGGTGGCCCCGGGGAGCTGTTTTTT
CASSSPGQGGPGELFF
>NA|NA|TRBV12-3/TRBV12-4|TRBJ2-7
TGTGCCAGCAGTTTAGTGGTCCTCGGCGAGCAGTACTTC
CASSLVVLGEQYF
>TRBD2|few|TRBV7-3|TRBJ2-3
TGTGCCAGCAGCCCGAAATTAGCGGGGGGCCCAGATACGCAGTATTTT
CASSPKLAGGPDTQYF
>NA|many|TRBV5-4|TRBJ2-2
TGTGCCAGCAGCTTGGGGCCTGCCACCGGGGAGCTGTTTTTT
CASSLGPATGELFF
>TRBD1|few|TRBV2|TRBJ2-7
TGTGCCAGCAGTGGGCAGGGGGCTCGATACGAGCAGTACTTC
CASSGQGARYEQYF
>NA|NA|TRBV6-5|TRBJ2-1
TGTGCCAGCAGTTGGGGTACGGGCTATGAGCAGTTCTTC
CASSWGTGYEQFF
>NA|many|TRBV29-1|TRBJ2-4
TGCAGCGTCCGGACCGGGCAAAACATTCAGTACTTC
CSVRTGQNIQYF
>NA|many|TRBV20-1|TRBJ2-7
TGCAGTGCTAGAGATATGGTAGCGCTGTACGAGCAGTACTTC
CSARDMVALYEQYF
>TRBD1|many|TRBV7-7|TRBJ2-2
TGTGCTAGCGCTAGGTCCCGGACAGGAAACACCGGGGAGCTGTTTTTT
CASARSRTGNTGELFF
>NA|many|TRBV29-1|TRBJ1-2
TGCAGCGTTGATGGGGGTTTTTATGGCTACACCTTC
CSVDGGFYGYTF
>NA|few|TRBV6-2/TRBV6-3|TRBJ2-7
TGTGCCAGCAAGACGGCTAGCGCGTACGAGCAGTACTTC
CASKTASAYEQYF
>NA|few|TRBV12-3/TRBV12-4|TRBJ2-7
TGTGCCAGCAGTTTAGTACAGGCCCTCGAGCAGTACTTC
CASSLVQALEQYF